These T cell receptor beta chains were read from a single sample in a study of cytomegalovirus exposure and HLA in healthy donors. Sequencing was performed with immunoSEQ multiplex PCR; in TCRdb, only in-frame clones are kept and a portion is missing. The sample lists 140,000 to 150,000 clones, approximately 80% occurring once. Source material: PBMCs. All receptors come from a young woman in good health and CMV-seropositive. The CDR3 runs from the conserved cysteine through the conserved F or W. D genes are given only for firm matches. Clone size appears in some rows only: once, few, many, or a class for an expanded clone.

J gene | clone size | V gene | D gene | CDR3 DNA | CDR3 protein
TRBJ2-2 | few | TRBV6-1 | TRBD1 | TGTGCCAGTTCGGGACAGTTGAACACCGGGGAGCTGTTTTTT | CASSGQLNTGELFF
TRBJ1-5 | - | TRBV25-1 | - | TGTGCCAGCAGTGAAGGGGGGACTCAGCCCCAGCATTTT | CASSEGGTQPQHF
TRBJ1-6 | - | TRBV14 | - | TGTGCCAGCAGCCAAGATCGGCGGTTCGACCAGAATTCACCCCTCCACTTT | CASSQDRRFDQNSPLHF
TRBJ2-1 | - | TRBV7-6 | TRBD2 | TGTGCCAGCAGCTCCTCGGGACTAGCGGTCTCCTACAATGAGCAGTTCTTC | CASSSSGLAVSYNEQFF
TRBJ2-1 | - | TRBV5-1 | TRBD2 | TGCGCCAGCAGCTTGGTTGGGACTAGCGGGGAAAATGAGCAGTTCTTC | CASSLVGTSGENEQFF
TRBJ1-1 | - | TRBV28 | TRBD1 | TGTGCCAGCCGGACAGGCGCTAGAGAAGCTTTCTTT | CASRTGAREAFF
TRBJ2-5 | few | TRBV5-1 | - | TGCGCCAGCAGCTTAAGATCAGGGTTCGGGGAGACCCAGTACTTC | CASSLRSGFGETQYF
TRBJ2-3 | - | TRBV27 | TRBD2 | TGTGCCAGCAGTTTATCAGCGGGGGTTGGCACAGATACGCAGTATTTT | CASSLSAGVGTDTQYF
TRBJ2-5 | few | TRBV6-1 | TRBD2 | TGTGCCAGCAGTGTGGGAGGGGTCCAAGAGACCCAGTACTTC | CASSVGGVQETQYF
TRBJ2-2 | - | TRBV28 | TRBD1 | TGTGCCAGCAGTACGGGACAGTTAGGGACCGGGGAGCTGTTTTTT | CASSTGQLGTGELFF
TRBJ1-2 | few | TRBV5-1 | TRBD1 | TGCGCCAGCAGCTTCAGGACAGGGCATGGCTACACCTTC | CASSFRTGHGYTF
TRBJ2-5 | - | TRBV6-5 | TRBD1 | TGTGCCAGCAGTTCCGGTCGGGGACAGGCGGAGACCCAGTACTTC | CASSSGRGQAETQYF
TRBJ2-5 | - | TRBV2 | - | TGTGCCAGCAGTGATAAAAAGCGGGCCCAGACCCAGTACTTC | CASSDKKRAQTQYF
TRBJ2-7 | - | TRBV27 | - | TGTGCCAGCAGTCCCTCCGGGTTTTCCTACGAGCAGTACTTC | CASSPSGFSYEQYF
TRBJ1-1 | few | TRBV6-1 | TRBD1 | TGTGCCAGCAGGCATCTAACAGGGGTGAACACTGAAGCTTTCTTT | CASRHLTGVNTEAFF
TRBJ1-6 | - | TRBV18 | TRBD1 | TGTGCCAGCTCACGAGACAGGGAAAATTCACCCCTCCACTTT | CASSRDRENSPLHF
TRBJ2-5 | - | TRBV7-6 | - | TGTGCCAGCAGCCGACTACAAGAGACCCAGTACTTC | CASSRLQETQYF
TRBJ1-2 | - | TRBV4-1 | TRBD1 | TGCGCCAGCAGCGTCCGGACAGGGGGGAACTATGGCTACACCTTC | CASSVRTGGNYGYTF
TRBJ1-5 | - | TRBV30 | TRBD1 | TGTGCCTGGGGACAGGGAAGCAATCAGCCCCAGCATTTT | CAWGQGSNQPQHF
TRBJ2-3 | - | TRBV30 | TRBD1 | TGTGCCTGGAGTATAAAGGGGGCCACAGATACGCAGTATTTT | CAWSIKGATDTQYF